These 10 T cell receptor beta chains share one sample of origin, sequenced in a study of blood T cell repertoires in COVID-19. Repertoires were generated with immunoSEQ multiplex PCR, while TCRdb's copy carries only in-frame clones and drops some. The sample carries about 280,000 clones, 85% recorded once. The source material was PBMCs or T cells enriched from blood (not recorded which). These receptors were obtained from a woman aged 45-65 years who had recovered from COVID-19.

The V call is TRBV27, the J call TRBJ2-1, with a tentative D call TRBD1 (5 bases). The CDR3 spans 16 residues. The V gene's germline CDR1 is MNHEY and CDR2 SMNVEV (reference sequence). Trimming left V 6 bases short and J 3 bases short, with 18 bases between. The CDR3 DNA reads as TGTGCCAGCAGCCCTCGATCAGGGATCGACTACAATGAGCAGTTCTTC. Translation gives CASSPRSGIDYNEQFF.

J is TRBJ1-5 and V is TRBV7-9, with 7 bases aligning to TRBD1. The J segment lost 3 bases and the V segment lost 5 bases, leaving 4 bases of the junction unmatched. Germline lookup yields CDR1 SEHNR and CDR2 FQNEAQ (reference sequence). This CDR3 is 14 amino acids long. CDR3 in amino acids: CASSRDRDNQPQHF. In DNA form, the CDR3 reads TGTGCCAGCAGCCGGGACAGAGACAATCAGCCCCAGCATTTT.

The CDR3 DNA reads as TGCAGCGTTGCGGAGGGGACAGATACGCAGTATTTT. Its protein is CSVAEGTDTQYF. This chain links TRBV29-1 with TRBJ2-3; D is possibly TRBD2 (6 bases). Trimming removed 4 bases from V and 3 bases from J, with 8 bases in between. Per the germline V gene, CDR1 is SQVTM and CDR2 is ANQGSEA. This CDR3 is 12 amino acids long.

This chain joins TRBV19 and TRBJ1-1, with 10 nucleotides matching TRBD1. CDR1 is LNHDA and CDR2 is SQIVND in the germline V gene (reference sequence). This CDR3 region has 16 residues. Losses at the gene ends were 8 bases for V and 6 bases for J; bases not matched to a gene: 15. The CDR3 bases are TGTGCCAGTTATCACCGGGACAGGGGATATAAGGCTGAAGCTTTCTTT. As protein: CASYHRDRGYKAEAFF.

This clone showed up just once. The chain joins TRBV5-1 to TRBJ2-7; TRBD1 aligns across 10 bases. Germline V gene sequence: CDR1 SGHRS, CDR2 YFSETQ. The CDR3 has 14 residues. J gave up 2 bases and V 8 bases, and 7 bases lay outside the gene matches. In nucleotides, the CDR3 is TGCGCCAGTACCGGGACAGGGGTCACCTACGAGCAGTACTTC. The encoded protein is CASTGTGVTYEQYF.

J is TRBJ1-2 and V is TRBV19; TRBD1 aligns across 7 bases. V was pared by 5 bases and J by 0 bases, with 3 bases of the junction left unmatched. Germline lookup yields CDR1 LNHDA and CDR2 SQIVND (reference sequence). This CDR3 contains 14 residues. The CDR3 DNA is TGTGCCAGTAGTCGGGACAGATCTAACTATGGCTACACCTTC. Amino acid sequence: CASSRDRSNYGYTF.

J is TRBJ1-4 and V is TRBV5-5; 10 bases fit TRBD1. The CDR3 contains 16 residues. V shed 0 bases and J 8 bases; nucleotides not matched to a gene: 7. Germline V gene lookup returns CDR1 SGHKS and CDR2 YYEKEE (reference sequence). The CDR3 region is CASSLVTGTGVEKLFF. The DNA of the CDR3 is TGTGCCAGCAGCTTGGTTACCGGGACAGGGGTGGAAAAACTGTTTTTT.

The gene calls are TRBV2 and TRBJ1-4; TRBD1 matches at 8 bases. Germline V lookup: CDR1 SNHLY, CDR2 FYNNEI. The CDR3 totals 15 residues. Unmatched junction bases numbered 5, after V lost 3 bases and J lost 5 bases. DNA for the CDR3: TGTGCCAGCAGTGATCCTGCAGGGGGCAATGAAAAACTGTTTTTT. This gives the protein CASSDPAGGNEKLFF.

The V call is TRBV19, the J call TRBJ1-2; possibly TRBD1 for D (5 bases). Germline V gives CDR1 LNHDA, CDR2 SQIVND (reference sequence). Trimming pared 2 bases from V and 6 bases from J, leaving 13 bases between. The CDR3 is 14 amino acids. This CDR3 is CASSILDTRHGYTF. The CDR3 DNA sequence: TGTGCCAGTAGTATATTGGACACCCGTCATGGCTACACCTTC.

V usage is TRBV28 and J usage is TRBJ1-4; 10 bases map to TRBD1. V lost 5 bases and J lost 7; bases outside the gene matches: 10. This CDR3 is built from 16 residues. From germline, CDR1 is MDHEN and CDR2 SYDVKM. CDR3 sequence: CASSPSQTGGVEKLFF. In nucleotides, the CDR3 is TGTGCCAGCAGTCCCAGCCAGACAGGGGGCGTTGAAAAACTGTTTTTT.